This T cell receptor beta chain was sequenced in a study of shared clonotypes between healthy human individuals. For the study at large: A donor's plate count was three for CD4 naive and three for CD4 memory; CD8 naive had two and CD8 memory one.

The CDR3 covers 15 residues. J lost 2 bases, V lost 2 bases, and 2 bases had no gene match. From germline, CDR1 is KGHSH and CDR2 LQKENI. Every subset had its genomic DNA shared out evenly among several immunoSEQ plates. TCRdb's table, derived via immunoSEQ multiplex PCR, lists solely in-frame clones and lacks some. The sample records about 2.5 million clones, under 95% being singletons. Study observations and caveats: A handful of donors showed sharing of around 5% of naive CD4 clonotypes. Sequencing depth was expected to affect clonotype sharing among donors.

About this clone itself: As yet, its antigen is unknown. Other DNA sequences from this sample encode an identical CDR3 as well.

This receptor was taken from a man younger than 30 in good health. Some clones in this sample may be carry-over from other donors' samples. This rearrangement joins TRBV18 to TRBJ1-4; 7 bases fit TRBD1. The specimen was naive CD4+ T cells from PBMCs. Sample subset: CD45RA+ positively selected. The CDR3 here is CASSPWGQTNEKLFF. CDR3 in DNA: TGTGCCAGCTCACCATGGGGACAGACTAATGAAAAACTGTTTTTT.